Below, 6 T cell receptor beta chains from the same sample are listed, as sequenced in a study of identical twins. Using its own MiXCR run on the 5' RACE reads, TCRdb lists one record per CDR3 protein. The sample lists about 1.7 million distinct CDR3 sequences, less than 40% seen once, with about 0.3% in the top ten. Sequenced input: cord blood. The origin of the receptors is a newborn girl in good health.

This sequence joins TRBV10-3 and TRBJ2-7, with D possibly being TRBD1 (6 bases). This CDR3 has 17 amino acids. The germline gives CDR1 ENHRY, CDR2 SYGVKD. Deletions cut 0 bases from V and 0 bases from J, with 15 bases between. The CDR3 here is CAISESRGTQSSYEQYF. Written as DNA, the CDR3 is TGTGCCATCAGTGAGTCGAGAGGGACACAGAGCTCCTACGAGCAGTACTTC.

This clonotype was seen more than once but under ten times. DNA of the CDR3: TGTGCCAGCATTCAGGGGGATGGCTACACCTTC. Amino acid sequence: CASIQGDGYTF. This chain uses TRBV11-2 with TRBJ1-2; 7 bases are a match to TRBD1. Germline trimming cut 7 bases from V and 6 bases from J; bases unmatched to any gene: 2. Per the germline V gene, CDR1 is SGHAT and CDR2 is FQNNGV. The CDR3 totals 11 residues.

Only a few counts were recorded for this clonotype. This chain connects TRBV12-3 or TRBV12-4 to TRBJ2-2; D gene uncertain. V was trimmed by 6 bases and J by 3 bases, leaving 8 bases between them. CDR3 length: 13 amino acids. CDR3 amino acids: CASRPFDTGELFF. The CDR3 DNA follows: TGTGCCAGCAGGCCCTTCGACACCGGGGAGCTGTTTTTT.

This clonotype showed up just a few times. The chain combines TRBV20-1 with TRBJ1-4, with D hard to call. Per the germline V gene, CDR1 is DFQATT and CDR2 is SNEGSKA (reference sequence). The V gene lost 3 bases and the J gene lost 8 bases, with 22 bases spanning the gap. The CDR3 contains 16 residues. CDR3 region: CSASAVGLGPLEKLFF. CDR3 bases: TGCAGTGCTAGCGCAGTCGGATTAGGGCCCCTGGAAAAACTGTTTTTT.

The CDR3 reads CASRPRGETNEKLFF. In DNA, the CDR3 is TGTGCCAGCAGGCCCCGGGGGGAGACTAATGAAAAACTGTTTTTT. The V and J genes are TRBV6-6 and TRBJ1-4, with D maybe TRBD1 (5 bases). The germline V gene has CDR1 MNHNY and CDR2 SVGAGI (reference sequence). The length of the CDR3 is 15 residues. Trimming stripped 6 bases from V and 2 bases from J, with 13 bases between.

This clonotype was found a few times. This chain joins TRBV7-4 and TRBJ2-1, with TRBD2 matching 12 bases. The CDR3 extends over 17 amino acids. Looked up from germline, CDR1 is SGHVT and CDR2 is SQSDAQ. After removal of 4 bases from V and 5 bases from J, the junction contained 9 bases not matched to a gene. CDR3 sequence: CASSSDRTSGEDNEQFF. The CDR3 DNA reads TGTGCCAGCAGCTCCGACAGGACTAGCGGGGAGGACAATGAGCAGTTCTTC.